This TCR beta chain was captured by sequencing in a study of shared clonotypes between healthy human individuals. Study-wide findings and caveats: About 5% of naive CD4 clonotypes were common to several donors. Unshared clonotypes carried lower generation probabilities than those common to all four donors.

Regarding this clone: Its specificity is unknown.

As processed by the authors: With immunoSEQ giving junction-only sequences and no quality scores, filtering differed. Measured with immunoSEQ multiplex PCR; TCRdb has only the in-frame clones, and not every one. For V, J and clone size, that table is used; D and trimming come from the DNA. The data show more than 2 million clones, 90% to 95% seen once. The CDR3 contains 15 residues. Per the germline V gene, CDR1 is SGHRS and CDR2 is YFSETQ. V lost 0 bases to trimming and J lost 2 bases, with 9 bases between them. This clonotype was obtained from a young man in good health. The gene calls are TRBV5-1 and TRBJ2-1; D is uncertain. Sequences were obtained from naive CD4+ T cells sorted from blood. Subset: CD45RA+ positively selected. CDR3 nucleotide sequence: TGCGCCAGCAGCTTGGAGCTAGGGACCTACAATGAGCAGTTCTTC. Translated, it gives CASSLELGTYNEQFF.